One and the same sample provided the 2 T cell receptor beta chains below, sequenced in a study of T cell repertoires in cytomegalovirus infection. TCRdb processed the reads anew with MiXCR; each CDR3 protein has one entry. The table has roughly 920,000 distinct CDR3 sequences, under 40% seen once. No antigen has been identified for these receptors. The source material was cultured CD8+ T cells from PBMCs, sampled from culture after CMV antigen stimulation. The receptors shown here come from a human donor in good health (CMV status not recorded). Some clones in this sample may be carry-over from other donors' samples.

This clonotype was recorded many times. The DNA of the CDR3 is TGTGCCAGCAGCCCGCCGGGACTAGCCCACGAGCAGTACTTC. Its protein is CASSPPGLAHEQYF. This chain links TRBV7-8 with TRBJ2-7; 9 bases are a match to TRBD2. CDR1 and CDR2 from the germline V gene are SGHVS and FQNEAQ. V gave up 5 bases and J gave up 5 bases; unmatched junction bases: 7. The length of the CDR3 is 14 residues.

This clonotype was counted many times. This rearrangement joins TRBV6-6 to TRBJ2-7; TRBD2 might be the D (5 bases). The CDR3 is made up of 11 amino acids. Deletions cut 6 bases from V and 3 bases from J, with 6 bases between. The germline CDR1 and CDR2 sequences are MNHNY and SVGAGI (reference sequence). CDR3 loop: CASRLGYEQYF. CDR3 DNA sequence: TGTGCCAGCAGACTAGGCTACGAGCAGTACTTC.